This T cell receptor beta chain derives from a study of shared clonotypes between healthy human individuals. As for the study in general: In total, the donors were two women and a few men aged 18 to 49.

The V gene lost 5 bases and the J gene lost 3 bases, with 13 bases spanning the gap. The germline CDR1 and CDR2 sequences are SQVTM and ANQGSEA. The CDR3 loop spans 13 amino acids. Bulk PBMC genomic DNA spanned ten immunoSEQ deep plates. Method: immunoSEQ multiplex PCR; TCRdb's copy keeps in-frame clones and lacks some. Among about 510,000 clones listed, 60% to 80% were seen once. The healthy adult donors were HIV-negative and reported no recent acute infections or vaccinations. The sequence came from a woman aged 35 to 49 in good health. Some clones in this sample may be carry-over from other donors' samples. Sample: PBMCs. The chain uses TRBV29-1 and TRBJ2-5; D may be TRBD2 (6 bases). In DNA form, the CDR3 reads TGCAGCGTTCTAGTCTCGGGGGAAGAGACCCAGTACTTC. Translation: CSVLVSGEETQYF. Based on the CDR3 plus reference TRBV29-1 and TRBJ2-5, the full variable domain is SAVISQKPSRDICQRGTSLTIQCQVDSQVTMMFWYRQQPGQSLTLIATANQGSEATYESGFVIDKFPISRPNLTFSTLTVSNMSPEDSSIYLCSVLVSGEETQYFGPGTRLLVL.